These T cell receptor beta chains were read from a single sample in a study of sequential checkpoint blockade in melanoma. Assay: immunoSEQ multiplex PCR; the TCRdb copy retains only in-frame clones and omits some. This table holds 34,000 or so clones, roughly 85% found once. The sample here was CD8+ T cells sorted from blood (inferred from file names), taken from a patient given nivolumab and ipilimumab in sequence. Receptors originate from a human donor with melanoma. Both conserved end residues are part of each CDR3. D genes are given only for firm matches. The size field is filled for only some rows; it gives once, few, many or a size class.

TGTGCCAGCAGCCCCCTAGCGGGAGGGCCCTACAATGAGCAGTTCTTC	CASSPLAGGPYNEQFF	TRBV7-3	TRBJ2-1	few	TRBD2
TGTGCCATCAGTGAGTCGGGCGCGAATGAAAAACTGTTTTTT	CAISESGANEKLFF	TRBV10-3	TRBJ1-4	.	.
TGCGCCAGCAGCCTAAGGGACAGCTACGAGCAGTACTTC	CASSLRDSYEQYF	TRBV4-1	TRBJ2-7	few	TRBD1
TGCGCCAGCAGCTTACGGCAGGGGGATAGCAATCAGCCCCAGCATTTT	CASSLRQGDSNQPQHF	TRBV5-1	TRBJ1-5	.	TRBD1
TGTGCCAGCAGTTTAGGACTTCCCTATGGCTACACCTTC	CASSLGLPYGYTF	TRBV28	TRBJ1-2	.	.
TGTGCCAGCAGCTGGGGACAGGGGACAACCTACGAGCAGTACTTC	CASSWGQGTTYEQYF	TRBV11-3	TRBJ2-7	.	TRBD1
TGTGCCAGCAGCCACCAACAGGGTATGAAAATTGAAGCTTTCTTT	CASSHQQGMKIEAFF	TRBV7-6	TRBJ1-1	few	.
TGTGCCAGCAGCTTTCAAAGCGGGGGAGCCTACGAGCAGTACTTC	CASSFQSGGAYEQYF	TRBV5-4	TRBJ2-7	once	TRBD2
TGTGCCATCAGTGAGTCGATGGGGACTCACTACGAGCAGTACTTC	CAISESMGTHYEQYF	TRBV10-3	TRBJ2-7	.	.
TGTGCCAGCAGTGAACTGCGGGGAGGCAATCAGCCCCAGCATTTT	CASSELRGGNQPQHF	TRBV6-1	TRBJ1-5	.	.
TGTGCCAGCAGGTCCGGGACTAGCGGGTTCTACAATGAGCAGTTCTTC	CASRSGTSGFYNEQFF	TRBV28	TRBJ2-1	once	TRBD2
TGTGCCACGCACAGGGGTAGAGATTCACCCCTCCACTTT	CATHRGRDSPLHF	TRBV19	TRBJ1-6	.	TRBD1
TGTGCCAGCAGCGGACGACTAGACCCCCGCCAAGAGACCCAGTACTTC	CASSGRLDPRQETQYF	TRBV7-2	TRBJ2-5	.	.
TGTGCCAGCAACCCTGGGGGGGGCTCCTACGAGCAGTACTTC	CASNPGGGSYEQYF	TRBV4-2	TRBJ2-7	.	TRBD2
TGTGCCAGCAGCCCCACTAGCGGTAGCTCCTACGAGCAGTACTTC	CASSPTSGSSYEQYF	TRBV5-6	TRBJ2-7	.	TRBD2
TGTGCCAGCAGCTCCCTCCGGACAGGACATAAACCCCAGCATTTT	CASSSLRTGHKPQHF	TRBV5-6	TRBJ1-5	.	TRBD1
TGTGCCAGCAGCTTAGGTTTGATCGGGACTAGCGGGAGAGCCCACTACGAGCAGTACTTC	CASSLGLIGTSGRAHYEQYF	TRBV7-8	TRBJ2-7	.	TRBD2
TGTGCCAGCAGCTTAGCGCTGAGACTACCTTACAATGAGCAGTTCTTC	CASSLALRLPYNEQFF	TRBV7-2	TRBJ2-1	.	.
TGCGCCAGCAGCTTGGATCAGGGGGCGTCCTACGAGCAGTACTTC	CASSLDQGASYEQYF	TRBV5-1	TRBJ2-7	.	TRBD1
TGTGCCAGCAGCCAGGAAACCTCCTATAATTCACCCCTCCACTTT	CASSQETSYNSPLHF	TRBV7-8	TRBJ1-6	.	.
TGTGCCAGCAGCCTTTACAATGAGCAGTTCTTC	CASSLYNEQFF	TRBV28	TRBJ2-1	medium-sized	.
TGTGCCAGCAGCGAAACCACAGGGGTGAACACTGAAGCTTTCTTT	CASSETTGVNTEAFF	TRBV7-9	TRBJ1-1	.	TRBD1
TGTGCCAGCAGCGTAGATCGGGCCGGGGTTCGGGATGAGCAGTTCTTC	CASSVDRAGVRDEQFF	TRBV9	TRBJ2-1	.	.
TGTGCCAGCAGTCCCGGACAGATCTACGAGCAGTACTTC	CASSPGQIYEQYF	TRBV28	TRBJ2-7	once	.
TGTGCCAGCAGCGCACCAACCGGGGGGTACACCTTC	CASSAPTGGYTF	TRBV9	TRBJ1-2	once	.
TGTGCCAGCAACACAGGGGGAAAACTGTTTTTT	CASNTGGKLFF	TRBV28	TRBJ1-4	few	TRBD1
TGCGCCAGCAGCCACCTCCTGGGACAGCACGAGCAGTACTTC	CASSHLLGQHEQYF	TRBV4-1	TRBJ2-7	once	TRBD1
TGTGCCAGCAGCCCCGTTTTAAGAACGGACTTC	CASSPVLRTDF	TRBV7-9	TRBJ2-7	once	.
TGTGCCAGCAGGGGGACTAGCGGGGACTCCTACGAGCAGTACTTC	CASRGTSGDSYEQYF	TRBV6-1	TRBJ2-7	.	TRBD2
TGTGCCAGCAGCTCCTGGGACACCTCTAACTATGGCTACACCTTC	CASSSWDTSNYGYTF	TRBV6-1	TRBJ1-2	.	.
TGCGCCAGCAGCTTGACGGGACAATATCTAACCCCGTCCGGGGAGCTGTTTTTT	CASSLTGQYLTPSGELFF	TRBV5-1	TRBJ2-2	.	.
TGTGCCAGCAGTCCCTCGGGACAGGTTTACGAGCAGTACTTC	CASSPSGQVYEQYF	TRBV28	TRBJ2-7	.	TRBD1
TGTGCCAGCAGTTTTCCGGGACAGGCTATCAATCAGCCCCAGCATTTT	CASSFPGQAINQPQHF	TRBV28	TRBJ1-5	few	TRBD1
TGTGCCAGCAGCTCTTCAGGGACAGGGTTCTATGGCTACACCTTC	CASSSSGTGFYGYTF	TRBV7-8	TRBJ1-2	.	TRBD1
TGCGCCAGCAGCCAAGAAGCAGGGGCCTACGAGCAGTACTTC	CASSQEAGAYEQYF	TRBV4-3	TRBJ2-7	.	.
TGTGCCAGCAGCTTTTACACTAAACCTAACTATGGCTACACCTTC	CASSFYTKPNYGYTF	TRBV5-8	TRBJ1-2	.	.
TGCGCCAGCAGGGAAAAGACACGGGATAGCTCCTACGAGCAGTACTTC	CASREKTRDSSYEQYF	TRBV10-1	TRBJ2-7	few	.
TGCGCCAGCAGCCAAGATAGATCTAGCGGGAGGTACGAGCAGTACTTC	CASSQDRSSGRYEQYF	TRBV4-3	TRBJ2-7	.	TRBD2
TGTGCCAGCAGTGAAGCGCGGGCAGGCAGACCGATCTCCTACGAGCAGTACTTC	CASSEARAGRPISYEQYF	TRBV6-1	TRBJ2-7	.	.
TGTGCCAGCAGCGTCCGGGACAGGGTCCTCACCGGGGAGCTGTTTTTT	CASSVRDRVLTGELFF	TRBV9	TRBJ2-2	.	TRBD1
TGTGCCAGCAGCCCTGGACTAGTCTTGCACGAGCAGTACTTC	CASSPGLVLHEQYF	TRBV5-6	TRBJ2-7	.	TRBD2